This TCR beta chain was identified in a study of CD8+ T cells in alopecia areata. Points from the study as a whole: In lesional scalp, particularly from alopecia totalis/universalis, clonality was higher than in normal scalp. Many expanded lesional clones stayed in scalp and blood while on tofacitinib. Tofacitinib significantly decreased scalp clonality and expanded CD8+ clones among top 100.

The CDR3 spans 14 residues. V lost 4 bases, J lost 6 bases, and 15 bases lay in between. Germline CDR1 reads SNHLY; CDR2 reads FYNNEI. Sequencing used cDNA as its template, made by extracting RNA and reverse transcribing it. Sequenced by immunoSEQ multiplex PCR; TCRdb stores in-frame clones only, minus some. The sample carries 150,000 to 250,000 clones, 50% to 60% recorded once. On this clone itself: Its target is not known.

Treatment here: oral pan-JAK inhibitor, 5-10 mg twice daily. Peripheral blood and lesional scalp punch biopsies were taken from alopecia areata patients. This clonotype was sampled from a human donor with alopecia areata. The chain employs TRBV2 and TRBJ1-1; D remains unclear. This specimen consisted of CD4+ T cells sorted from blood, obtained at week 4, from a patient treated with tofacitinib. The CDR3 reads CASSALAIQAEAFF. For the CDR3, the DNA is TGTGCCAGCAGTGCGTTGGCGATACAAGCTGAAGCTTTCTTT.